The text below deals with one T cell receptor (beta chain). Its antigen is unidentified. The entry originates in a study of Ad26.COV2.S vaccination and SARS-CoV-2 variants. Across the whole study: This donor came from the COV1001 trial of Ad26.COV2.S.

Whole-study findings and limits: Participants in the vaccine arm had higher spike-specific TCR breadth; placebo recipients had lower.

Here immunoSEQ multiplex PCR was the method, and the copy in TCRdb shows in-frame clones only, minus some. The table shows some 390,000 clones, with 88% occurring only once. The treatment here: around 19 received Ad26.COV2.S at low or high dose, single or two shots; several received placebo; per-sample allocation not given. Day 63 following the first vaccine or placebo injection was when the samples were taken. This material consisted of peripheral blood, taken in a trial of Ad26.COV2.S vaccine versus placebo. This TCR derives from a person between 18 and 65 years old who received the Ad26.COV2.S COVID-19 vaccine or a placebo.

The CDR3 spells CASSVSLVYPYNEQFF. CDR3 nucleotides: TGTGCCAGCTCGGTGTCACTAGTGTATCCGTACAATGAGCAGTTCTTC. The gene calls are TRBV18 and TRBJ2-1; D is perhaps TRBD2 (5 bases). Trimming took off 6 bases at V and 4 bases at J, with 19 bases between the two ends. CDR3 length equals 16 residues. Looked up from germline, CDR1 is KGHSH and CDR2 is LQKENI.